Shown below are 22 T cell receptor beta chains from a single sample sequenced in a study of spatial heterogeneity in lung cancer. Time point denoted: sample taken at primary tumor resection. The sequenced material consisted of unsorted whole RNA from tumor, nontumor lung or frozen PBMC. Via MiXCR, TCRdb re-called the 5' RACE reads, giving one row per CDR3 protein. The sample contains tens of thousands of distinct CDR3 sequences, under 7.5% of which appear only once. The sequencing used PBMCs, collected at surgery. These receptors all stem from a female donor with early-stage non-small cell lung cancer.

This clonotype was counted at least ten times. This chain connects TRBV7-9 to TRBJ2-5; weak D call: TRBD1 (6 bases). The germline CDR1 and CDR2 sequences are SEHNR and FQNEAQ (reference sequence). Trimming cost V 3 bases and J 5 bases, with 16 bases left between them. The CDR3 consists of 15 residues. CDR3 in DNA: TGTGCCAGCAGCTTTGGATTACAGGGATTTGAGACCCAGTACTTC. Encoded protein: CASSFGLQGFETQYF.

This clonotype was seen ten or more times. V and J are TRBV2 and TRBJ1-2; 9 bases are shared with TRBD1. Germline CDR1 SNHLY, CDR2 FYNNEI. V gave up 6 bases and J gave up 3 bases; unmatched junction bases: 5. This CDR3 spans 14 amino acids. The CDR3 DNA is TGTGCCAGCAGGGGACAGGGACGTCACTATGGCTACACCTTC. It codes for CASRGQGRHYGYTF.

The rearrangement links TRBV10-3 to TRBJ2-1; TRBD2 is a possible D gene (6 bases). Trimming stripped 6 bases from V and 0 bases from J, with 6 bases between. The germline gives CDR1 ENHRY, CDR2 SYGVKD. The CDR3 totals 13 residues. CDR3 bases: TGTGCCATCAGGGGGGGCTCCTACAATGAGCAGTTCTTC. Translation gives CAIRGGSYNEQFF.

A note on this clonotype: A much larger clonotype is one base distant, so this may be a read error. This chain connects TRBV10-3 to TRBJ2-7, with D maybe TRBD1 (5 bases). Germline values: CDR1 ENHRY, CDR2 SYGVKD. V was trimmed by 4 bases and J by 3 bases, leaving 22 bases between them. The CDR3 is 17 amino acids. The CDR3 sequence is CAISGPALSSDSYEQYF. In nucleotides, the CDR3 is TGTGCCATCAGTGGTCCCGCCCTAAGCTCCGACAGCTACGAGCAGTACTTC.

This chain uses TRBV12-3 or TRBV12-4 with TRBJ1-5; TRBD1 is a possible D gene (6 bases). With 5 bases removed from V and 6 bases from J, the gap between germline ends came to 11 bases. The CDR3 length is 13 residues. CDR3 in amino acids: CASSNRVSQPQHF. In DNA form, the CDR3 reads TGTGCCAGCAGTAACAGGGTCAGTCAGCCCCAGCATTTT.

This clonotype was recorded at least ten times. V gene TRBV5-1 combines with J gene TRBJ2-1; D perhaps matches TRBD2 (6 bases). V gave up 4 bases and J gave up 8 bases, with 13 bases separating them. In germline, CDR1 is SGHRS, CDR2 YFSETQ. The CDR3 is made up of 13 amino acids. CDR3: CASSPGVSDEQFF. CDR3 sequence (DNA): TGCGCCAGCAGCCCGGGGGTTTCGGATGAGCAGTTCTTC.

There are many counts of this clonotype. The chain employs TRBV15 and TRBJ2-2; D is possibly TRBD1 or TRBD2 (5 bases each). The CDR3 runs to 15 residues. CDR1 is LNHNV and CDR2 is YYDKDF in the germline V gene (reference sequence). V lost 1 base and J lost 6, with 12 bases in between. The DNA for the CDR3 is TGTGCCACCAGCAGAGCAAAATGGGGGTCCGGGGAGCTGTTTTTT. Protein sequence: CATSRAKWGSGELFF.

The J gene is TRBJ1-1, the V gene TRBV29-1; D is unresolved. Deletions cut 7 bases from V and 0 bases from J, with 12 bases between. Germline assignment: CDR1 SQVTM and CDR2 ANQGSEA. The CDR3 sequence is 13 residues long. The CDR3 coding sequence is TGCAGCGCCGCCCTACACCTGAACACTGAAGCTTTCTTT. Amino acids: CSAALHLNTEAFF.

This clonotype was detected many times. The CDR3 sequence: CASSQSGVTDTQYF. In DNA, the CDR3 is TGTGCCAGCAGCCAGAGCGGTGTCACAGATACGCAGTATTTT. The chain combines TRBV9 with TRBJ2-3, with D maybe TRBD2 (5 bases). Germline V CDR1 and CDR2: SGDLS, YYNGEE. The V gene lost 4 bases and the J gene lost 2 bases, with 11 bases spanning the gap. The CDR3 spans 14 residues.

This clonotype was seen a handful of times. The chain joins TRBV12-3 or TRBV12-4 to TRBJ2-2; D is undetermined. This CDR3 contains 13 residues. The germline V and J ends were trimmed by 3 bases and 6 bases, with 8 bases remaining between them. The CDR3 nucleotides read TGTGCCAGCAGTTTCAGGAGCGCCGGGGAGCTGTTTTTT. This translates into CASSFRSAGELFF.

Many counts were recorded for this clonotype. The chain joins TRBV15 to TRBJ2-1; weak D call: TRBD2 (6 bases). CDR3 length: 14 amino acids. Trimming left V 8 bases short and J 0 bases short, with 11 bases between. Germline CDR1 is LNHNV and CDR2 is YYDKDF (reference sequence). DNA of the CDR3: TGTGCCACCGTGGCGGGGCCCTCCTACAATGAGCAGTTCTTC. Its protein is CATVAGPSYNEQFF.

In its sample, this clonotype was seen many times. The CDR3 DNA reads TGCGCCAGCAGCTTGGTAAGGGCAGGGGACACTGAAGCTTTCTTT. This gives the protein CASSLVRAGDTEAFF. The chain carries TRBV5-1 and TRBJ1-1; tentatively, D is TRBD1 (6 bases). Germline CDR1 and CDR2: SGHRS and YFSETQ. V lost 0 bases and J lost 3, with 12 bases in between. CDR3 size: 15 residues. Full variable domain (rest looked up from reference TRBV5-1 and TRBJ1-1): KAGVTQTPRYLIKTRGQQVTLSCSPISGHRSVSWYQQTPGQGLQFLFEYFSETQRNKGNFPGRFSGRQFSNSRSEMNVSTLELGDSALYLCASSLVRAGDTEAFFGQGTRLTVV.

CDR3 nucleotide sequence: TGTGCCATCGCAGCTAACACAGATACGCAGTATTTT. It is translated as CAIAANTDTQYF. The genes are TRBV10-3 and TRBJ2-3; D call uncertain. This CDR3 region has 12 residues. Germline CDR1 is ENHRY and CDR2 is SYGVKD. Trimming took 8 bases from V and 2 from J, leaving 8 bases between them.

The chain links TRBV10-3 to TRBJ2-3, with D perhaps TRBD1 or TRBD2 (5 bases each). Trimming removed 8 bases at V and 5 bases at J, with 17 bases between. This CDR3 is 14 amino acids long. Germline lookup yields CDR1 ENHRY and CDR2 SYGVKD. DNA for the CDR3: TGTGCCATCGGGGACCCCCTGTTCGGAGATACGCAGTATTTT. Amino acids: CAIGDPLFGDTQYF.

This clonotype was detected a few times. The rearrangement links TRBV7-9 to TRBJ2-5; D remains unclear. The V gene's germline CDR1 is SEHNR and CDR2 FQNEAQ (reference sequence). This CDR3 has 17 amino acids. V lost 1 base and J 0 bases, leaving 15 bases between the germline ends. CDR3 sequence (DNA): TGTGCCAGCAGCTTAGGTTCTGGCGGCACGTACCAAGAGACCCAGTACTTC. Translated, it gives CASSLGSGGTYQETQYF.

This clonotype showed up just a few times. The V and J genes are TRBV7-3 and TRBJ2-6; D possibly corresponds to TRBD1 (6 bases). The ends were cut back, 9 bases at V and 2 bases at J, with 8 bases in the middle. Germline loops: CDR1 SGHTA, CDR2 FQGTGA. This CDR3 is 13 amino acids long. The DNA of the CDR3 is TGTGCCAGTCAGGGGCCTGGGGCCAACGTCCTGACTTTC. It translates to CASQGPGANVLTF.

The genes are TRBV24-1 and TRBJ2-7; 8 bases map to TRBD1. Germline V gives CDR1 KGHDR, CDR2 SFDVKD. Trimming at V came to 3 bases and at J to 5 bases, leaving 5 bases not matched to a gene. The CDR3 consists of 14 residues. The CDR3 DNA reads TGTGCCACCAGTGATCCCGGGACAGGAAACGAGCAGTACTTC. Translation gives CATSDPGTGNEQYF.

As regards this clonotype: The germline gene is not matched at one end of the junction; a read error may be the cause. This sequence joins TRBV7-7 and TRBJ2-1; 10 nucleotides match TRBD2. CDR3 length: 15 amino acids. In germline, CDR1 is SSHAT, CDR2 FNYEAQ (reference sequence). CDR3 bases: TGTGCTAGCAGTCGTTTAGCGGGGGGCTACAATGAGCAGTTCTTC. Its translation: CASSRLAGGYNEQFF. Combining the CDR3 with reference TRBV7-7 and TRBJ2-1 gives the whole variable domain GAGVSQSPRYKVTKRGQDVTLRCDPISSHATLYWYQQALGQGPEFLTYFNYEAQPDKSGLPSDRFSAERPEGSISTLTIQRTEQRDSAMYRCASSRLAGGYNEQFFGPGTRLTVL.

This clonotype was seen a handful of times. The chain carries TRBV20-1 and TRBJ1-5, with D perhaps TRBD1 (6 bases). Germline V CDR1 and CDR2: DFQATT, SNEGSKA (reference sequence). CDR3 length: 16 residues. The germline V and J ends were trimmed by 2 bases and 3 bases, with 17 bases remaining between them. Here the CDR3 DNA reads TGCAGTGCTAGACCTTATGAGGACAGCTTCAATCAGCCCCAGCATTTT. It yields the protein CSARPYEDSFNQPQHF.

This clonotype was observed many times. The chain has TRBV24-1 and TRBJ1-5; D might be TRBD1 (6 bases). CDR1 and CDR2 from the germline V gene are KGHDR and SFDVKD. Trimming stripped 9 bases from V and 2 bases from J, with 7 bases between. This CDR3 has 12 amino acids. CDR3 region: CATAGGNQPQHF. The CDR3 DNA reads TGTGCCACCGCAGGGGGCAATCAGCCCCAGCATTTT.

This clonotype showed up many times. The CDR3 DNA follows: TGTGCCAGCATTCCAACGGGACAGCGAAACTATGGCTACACCTTC. Translating gives CASIPTGQRNYGYTF. The rearrangement joins TRBV6-2 or TRBV6-3 to TRBJ1-2; TRBD1 agrees at 7 bases. The CDR3 has 15 amino acids. After removal of 7 bases from V and 2 bases from J, the junction contained 10 bases not matched to a gene. Germline lookup yields CDR1 MNHEY and CDR2 SVGEGT.

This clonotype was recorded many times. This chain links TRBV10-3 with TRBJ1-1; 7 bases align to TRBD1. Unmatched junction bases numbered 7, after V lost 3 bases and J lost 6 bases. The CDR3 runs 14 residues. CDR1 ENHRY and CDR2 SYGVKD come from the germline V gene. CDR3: CAISDPTGFAEAFF. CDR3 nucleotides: TGTGCCATCAGTGACCCGACAGGGTTCGCTGAAGCTTTCTTT.